This T cell receptor beta chain was sequenced during a study of cytomegalovirus exposure and HLA in healthy donors. Regarding the study as a whole: For most TCR sequences rarity was the rule, although some public TCRs occurred in many donors. TCR beta V- and J-gene trimming, according to a later analysis, was linked to a missense DCLRE1C variant. Associated with cytomegalovirus, according to the listing, were fewer than 200 TCR beta chains.

Remarks on this clone: Its specificity is unknown.

The CDR3 contains 14 residues. Germline V gives CDR1 SGHAT, CDR2 FQNNGV. V was pared by 0 bases and J by 4 bases, with 9 bases between. The PCR made use of 60 Vbeta and 13 Jbeta primers. The assay was immunoSEQ multiplex PCR, and TCRdb's table has in-frame clones only and misses some. The data show about 190,000 clones, 80% to 90% seen once. The clonotype was recovered from a man between 25 and 39 years old in good health and CMV-seronegative. The sequenced sample was PBMCs. The chain recombines TRBV11-2 with TRBJ1-2; D call uncertain. The CDR3: CASSLEAGFYGYTF. The CDR3 nucleotides read TGTGCCAGCAGCTTAGAGGCGGGGTTCTATGGCTACACCTTC.